One sample yielded the 2 T cell receptor beta chains listed below, sequenced in a study of T cells in Graves' hyperthyroidism and ophthalmopathy. RNA transcripts gave rise to amplified TCR beta CDR3 regions. The TCR CDR3 was amplified in a first-round RT-PCR using the HTBI primer set. TCRdb called the multiplex PCR reads again in MiXCR, with one record for every CDR3 protein. The repertoire consists of about 300,000 distinct CDR3 sequences, with about 25% occurring once and the leading ten covering over 25%. The source material was blood. The source of these receptors is a man aged 40-50 years with Graves' hyperthyroidism that later progressed to Graves' ophthalmopathy.

This clonotype was found many times. The chain uses TRBV7-9 and TRBJ1-2, with no clear D. The CDR3 extends over 20 amino acids. V was clipped by 1 base and J by 2 bases, with 26 bases between them. In germline, CDR1 is SEHNR, CDR2 FQNEAQ (reference sequence). In DNA, the CDR3 is TGTGCCAGCAGCTTAGTTGTCAGCGGAACCGTACTAAAGGAAAACTATGGCTACACCTTC. Protein: CASSLVVSGTVLKENYGYTF.

This clonotype was counted many times. V usage is TRBV11-1 and J usage is TRBJ2-7, with D perhaps matching TRBD1 (6 bases). CDR3 length equals 15 residues. The ends were cut back, 5 bases at V and 2 bases at J, with 16 bases in the middle. Per germline, CDR1 SGHAT and CDR2 FQDESV (reference sequence). CDR3 loop: CASSITDSLTYEQYF. The CDR3 region has the DNA TGTGCCAGCAGCATAACGGACAGTTTAACCTACGAGCAGTACTTC.